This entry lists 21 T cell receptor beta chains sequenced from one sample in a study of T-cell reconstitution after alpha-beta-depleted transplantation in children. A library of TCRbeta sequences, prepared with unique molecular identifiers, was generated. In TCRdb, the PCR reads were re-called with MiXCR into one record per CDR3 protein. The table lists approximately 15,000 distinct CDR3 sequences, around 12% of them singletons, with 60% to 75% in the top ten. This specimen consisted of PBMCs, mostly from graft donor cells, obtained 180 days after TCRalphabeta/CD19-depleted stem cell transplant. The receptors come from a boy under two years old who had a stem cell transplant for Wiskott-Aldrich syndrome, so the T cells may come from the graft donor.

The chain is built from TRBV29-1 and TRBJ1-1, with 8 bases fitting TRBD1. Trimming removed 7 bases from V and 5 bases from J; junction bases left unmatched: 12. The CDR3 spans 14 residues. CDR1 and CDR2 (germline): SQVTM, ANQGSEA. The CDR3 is CSGWTGLGGTEAFF. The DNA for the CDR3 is TGCAGCGGGTGGACAGGGCTGGGGGGGACTGAAGCTTTCTTT.

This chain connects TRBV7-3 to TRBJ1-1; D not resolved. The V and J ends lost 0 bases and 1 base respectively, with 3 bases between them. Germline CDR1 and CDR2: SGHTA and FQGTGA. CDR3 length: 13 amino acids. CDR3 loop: CASSLTGNTEAFF. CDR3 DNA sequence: TGTGCCAGCAGCTTAACAGGGAACACTGAAGCTTTCTTT.

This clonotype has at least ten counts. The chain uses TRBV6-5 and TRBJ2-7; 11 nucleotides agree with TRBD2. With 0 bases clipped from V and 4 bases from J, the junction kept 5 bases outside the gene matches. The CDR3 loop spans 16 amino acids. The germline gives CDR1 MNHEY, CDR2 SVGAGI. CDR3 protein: CASSYSRLAGQYEQYF. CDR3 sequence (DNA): TGTGCCAGCAGTTACTCGCGACTAGCGGGACAATACGAGCAGTACTTC.

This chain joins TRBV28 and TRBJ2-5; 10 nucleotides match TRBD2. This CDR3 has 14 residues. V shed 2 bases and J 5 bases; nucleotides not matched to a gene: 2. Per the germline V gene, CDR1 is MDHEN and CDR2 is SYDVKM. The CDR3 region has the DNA TGTGCCAGCAGTTTAAGCGGGGGGGCTGAGACCCAGTACTTC. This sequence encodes CASSLSGGAETQYF.

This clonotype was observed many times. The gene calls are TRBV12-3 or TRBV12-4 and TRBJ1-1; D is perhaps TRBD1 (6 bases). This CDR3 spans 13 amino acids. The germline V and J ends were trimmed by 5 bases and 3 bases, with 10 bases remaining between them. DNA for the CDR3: TGTGCCAGCAGTCGTAGACAGGACACTGAAGCTTTCTTT. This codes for CASSRRQDTEAFF.

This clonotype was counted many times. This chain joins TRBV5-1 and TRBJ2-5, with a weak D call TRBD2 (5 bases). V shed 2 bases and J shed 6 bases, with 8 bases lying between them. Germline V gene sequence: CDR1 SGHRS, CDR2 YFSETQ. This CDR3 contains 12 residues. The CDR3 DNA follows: TGCGCCAGCAGCTTACGGGAAAAGACCCAGTACTTC. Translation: CASSLREKTQYF.

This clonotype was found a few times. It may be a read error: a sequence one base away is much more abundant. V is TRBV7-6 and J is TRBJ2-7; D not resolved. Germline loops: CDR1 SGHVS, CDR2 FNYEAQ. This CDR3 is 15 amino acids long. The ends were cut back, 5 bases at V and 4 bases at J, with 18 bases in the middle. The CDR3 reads CASSIGAPGPYEQYF. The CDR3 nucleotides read TGTGCCAGCAGCATCGGTGCTCCCGGGCCATACGAGCAGTACTTC.

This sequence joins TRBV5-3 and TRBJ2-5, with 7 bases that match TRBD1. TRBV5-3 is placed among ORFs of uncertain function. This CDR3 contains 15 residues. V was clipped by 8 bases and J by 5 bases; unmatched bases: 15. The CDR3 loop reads CARGPGRGLVETQYF. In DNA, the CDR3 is TGTGCCAGGGGCCCGGGCAGGGGGTTAGTGGAGACCCAGTACTTC.

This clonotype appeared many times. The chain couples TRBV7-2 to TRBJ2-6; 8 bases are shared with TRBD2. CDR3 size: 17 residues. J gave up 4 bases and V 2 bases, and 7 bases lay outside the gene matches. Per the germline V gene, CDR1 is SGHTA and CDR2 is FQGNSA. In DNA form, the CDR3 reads TGTGCCAGCAGCTTACCAACGGGAGGGGTGGGGGCCAACGTCCTGACTTTC. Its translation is CASSLPTGGVGANVLTF.

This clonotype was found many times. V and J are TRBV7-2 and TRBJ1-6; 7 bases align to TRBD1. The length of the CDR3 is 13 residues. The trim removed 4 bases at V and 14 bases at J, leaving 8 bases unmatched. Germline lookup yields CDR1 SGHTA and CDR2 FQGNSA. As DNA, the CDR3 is TGTGCCAGCAGCTCCAGACAGGGTTCGGCCCTCCACTTT. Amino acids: CASSSRQGSALHF.

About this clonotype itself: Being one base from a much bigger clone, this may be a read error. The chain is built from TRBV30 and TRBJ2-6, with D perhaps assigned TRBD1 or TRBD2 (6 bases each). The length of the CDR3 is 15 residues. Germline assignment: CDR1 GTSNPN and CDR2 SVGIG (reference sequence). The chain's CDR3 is CAWSSGGFGANGLTF. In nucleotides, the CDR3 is TGTGCCTGGAGCTCCGGGGGCTTCGGGGCCAACGGCCTGACTTTC.

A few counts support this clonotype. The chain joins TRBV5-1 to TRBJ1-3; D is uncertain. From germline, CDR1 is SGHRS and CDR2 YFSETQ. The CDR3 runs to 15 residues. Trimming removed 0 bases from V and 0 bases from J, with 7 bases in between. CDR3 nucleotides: TGCGCCAGCAGCTTGGCCGGCTCCTCTGGAAACACCATATATTTT. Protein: CASSLAGSSGNTIYF.

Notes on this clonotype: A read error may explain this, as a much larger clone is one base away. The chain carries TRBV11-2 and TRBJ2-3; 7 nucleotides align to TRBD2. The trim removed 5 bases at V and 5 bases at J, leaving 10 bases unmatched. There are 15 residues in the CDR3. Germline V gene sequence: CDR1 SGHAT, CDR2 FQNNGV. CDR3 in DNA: TGTGCCAGCAGCCCGAGACTAGCCTTCATAGATACGCAGTATTTT. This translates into CASSPRLAFIDTQYF. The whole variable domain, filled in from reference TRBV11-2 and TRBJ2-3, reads EAGVAQSPRYKIIEKRQSVAFWCNPISGHATLYWYQQILGQGPKLLIQFQNNGVVDDSQLPKDRFSAERLKGVDSTLKIQPAKLEDSAVYLCASSPRLAFIDTQYFGPGTRLTVL.

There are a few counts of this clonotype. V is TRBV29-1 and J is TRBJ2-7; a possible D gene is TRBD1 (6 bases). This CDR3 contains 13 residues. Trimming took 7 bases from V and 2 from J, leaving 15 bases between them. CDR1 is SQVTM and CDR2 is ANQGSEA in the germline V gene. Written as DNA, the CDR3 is TGCAGCGCCTACCCGACAGGTCCCTACGAGCAGTACTTC. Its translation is CSAYPTGPYEQYF.

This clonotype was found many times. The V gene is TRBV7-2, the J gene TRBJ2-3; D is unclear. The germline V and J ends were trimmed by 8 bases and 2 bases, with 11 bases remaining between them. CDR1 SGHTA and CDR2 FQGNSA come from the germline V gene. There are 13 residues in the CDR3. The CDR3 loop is CASQSSYTDTQYF. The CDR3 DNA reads TGTGCCAGCCAATCGTCTTACACAGATACGCAGTATTTT.

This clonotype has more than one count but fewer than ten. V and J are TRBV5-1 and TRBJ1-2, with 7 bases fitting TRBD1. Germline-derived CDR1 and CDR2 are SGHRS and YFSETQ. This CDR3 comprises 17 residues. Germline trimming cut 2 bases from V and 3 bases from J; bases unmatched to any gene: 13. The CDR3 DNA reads TGCGCCAGCAGCTTAAAAAACAGGGGTTCATACGACTATGGCTACACCTTC. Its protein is CASSLKNRGSYDYGYTF.

The CDR3: CASSSTGGETQYF. CDR3 in DNA: TGTGCCAGCAGCTCGACAGGGGGAGAGACCCAGTACTTC. The J gene is TRBJ2-5, the V gene TRBV6-6, with 9 bases identical to TRBD1. This CDR3 comprises 13 residues. J gave up 4 bases and V 6 bases, and 3 bases lay outside the gene matches. Germline V gives CDR1 MNHNY, CDR2 SVGAGI (reference sequence).

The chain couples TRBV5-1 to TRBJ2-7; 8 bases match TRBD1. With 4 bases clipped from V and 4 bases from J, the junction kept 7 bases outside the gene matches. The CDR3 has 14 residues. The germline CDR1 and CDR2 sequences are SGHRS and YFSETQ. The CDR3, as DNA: TGCGCCAGCAGCCTGGACAGGGAGGTGTACGAGCAGTACTTC. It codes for CASSLDREVYEQYF.

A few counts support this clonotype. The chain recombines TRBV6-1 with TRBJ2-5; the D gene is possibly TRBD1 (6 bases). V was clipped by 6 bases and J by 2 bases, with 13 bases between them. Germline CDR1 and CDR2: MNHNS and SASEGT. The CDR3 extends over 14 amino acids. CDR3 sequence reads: CASRRTDLQETQYF. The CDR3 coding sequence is TGTGCCAGCAGGCGGACAGATCTTCAAGAGACCCAGTACTTC.

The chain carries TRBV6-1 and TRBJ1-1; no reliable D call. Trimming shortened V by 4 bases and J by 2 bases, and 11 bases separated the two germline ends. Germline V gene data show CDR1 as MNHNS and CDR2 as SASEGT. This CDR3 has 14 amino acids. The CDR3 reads CASSGAVQNTEAFF. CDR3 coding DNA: TGTGCCAGCAGTGGGGCGGTTCAAAACACTGAAGCTTTCTTT.

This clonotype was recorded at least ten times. CDR3 in DNA: TGTGCCAGCAGCAACAAGTCGGGGGGACTGCTCTACAATGAGCAGTTCTTC. This gives the protein CASSNKSGGLLYNEQFF. V is TRBV7-9 and J is TRBJ2-1; 7 bases line up with TRBD2. The CDR3 has 17 amino acids. Trimming at V came to 5 bases and at J to 3 bases, leaving 13 bases not matched to a gene. Germline V gives CDR1 SEHNR, CDR2 FQNEAQ (reference sequence).